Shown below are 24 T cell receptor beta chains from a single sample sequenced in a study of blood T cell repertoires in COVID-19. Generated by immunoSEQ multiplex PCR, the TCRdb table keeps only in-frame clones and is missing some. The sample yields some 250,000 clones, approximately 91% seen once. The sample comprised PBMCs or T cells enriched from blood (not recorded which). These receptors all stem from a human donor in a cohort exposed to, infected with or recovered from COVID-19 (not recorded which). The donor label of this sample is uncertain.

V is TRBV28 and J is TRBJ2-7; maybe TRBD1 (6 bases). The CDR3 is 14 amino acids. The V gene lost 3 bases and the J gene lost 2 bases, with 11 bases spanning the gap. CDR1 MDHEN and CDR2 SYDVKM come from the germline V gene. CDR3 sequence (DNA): TGTGCCAGCAGTTTTCGGACAGTAGCCTACGAGCAGTACTTC. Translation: CASSFRTVAYEQYF.

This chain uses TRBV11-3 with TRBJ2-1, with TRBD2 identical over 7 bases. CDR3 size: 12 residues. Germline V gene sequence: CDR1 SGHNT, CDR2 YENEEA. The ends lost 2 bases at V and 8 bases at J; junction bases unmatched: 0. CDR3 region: CASSLRGDEQFF. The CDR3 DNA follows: TGTGCCAGCAGCTTACGGGGGGATGAGCAGTTCTTC.

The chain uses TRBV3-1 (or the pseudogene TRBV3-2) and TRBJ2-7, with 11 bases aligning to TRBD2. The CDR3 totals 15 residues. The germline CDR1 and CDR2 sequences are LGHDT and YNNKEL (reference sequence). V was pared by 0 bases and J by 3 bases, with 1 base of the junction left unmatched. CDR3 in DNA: TGTGCCAGCAGCCAAGATCTAGCGGGGGGCTACGAGCAGTACTTC. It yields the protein CASSQDLAGGYEQYF.

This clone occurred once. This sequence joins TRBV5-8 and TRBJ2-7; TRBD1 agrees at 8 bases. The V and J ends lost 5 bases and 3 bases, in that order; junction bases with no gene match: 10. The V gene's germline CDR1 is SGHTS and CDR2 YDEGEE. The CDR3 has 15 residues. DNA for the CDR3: TGTGCCAGCAGTTACCGGACAGGGAATCTCTACGAGCAGTACTTC. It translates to CASSYRTGNLYEQYF. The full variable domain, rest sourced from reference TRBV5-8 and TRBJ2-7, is EAGVTQSPTHLIKTRGQQATLRCSPISGHTSVYWYQQALGLGLQFLLWYDEGEERNRGNFPPRFSGRQFPNYSSELNVNALELEDSALYLCASSYRTGNLYEQYFGPGTRLTVT.

Written as DNA, the CDR3 is TGCGCCAGCAGCCAAGATCTGATAGAGGCCGGGGGCTACGAGCAGTACTTC. Translation gives CASSQDLIEAGGYEQYF. The chain joins TRBV4-1 to TRBJ2-7; TRBD2 is a possible D gene (6 bases). The ends were cut back, 0 bases at V and 3 bases at J, with 18 bases in the middle. CDR3 length: 17 residues. Germline values: CDR1 MGHRA, CDR2 YSYEKL.

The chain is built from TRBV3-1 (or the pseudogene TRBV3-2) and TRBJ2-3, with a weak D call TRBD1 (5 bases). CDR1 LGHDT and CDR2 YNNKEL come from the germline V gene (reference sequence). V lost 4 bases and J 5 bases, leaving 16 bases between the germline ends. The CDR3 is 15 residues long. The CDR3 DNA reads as TGTGCCAGCAGCCGTCTCAAGGGGCGCATAGATACGCAGTATTTT. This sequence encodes CASSRLKGRIDTQYF.

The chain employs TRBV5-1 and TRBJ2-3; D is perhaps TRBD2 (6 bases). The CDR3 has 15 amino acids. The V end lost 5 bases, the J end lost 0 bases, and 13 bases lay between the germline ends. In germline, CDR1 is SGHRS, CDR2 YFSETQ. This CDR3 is CASRLGGTSTDTQYF. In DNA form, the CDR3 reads TGCGCCAGCAGGCTCGGGGGAACTAGCACAGATACGCAGTATTTT.

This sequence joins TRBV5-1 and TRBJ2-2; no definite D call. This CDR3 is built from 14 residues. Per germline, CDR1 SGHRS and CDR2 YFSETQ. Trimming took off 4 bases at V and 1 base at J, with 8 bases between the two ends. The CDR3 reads CASSPDVNTGELFF. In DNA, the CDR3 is TGCGCCAGCAGCCCAGATGTGAACACCGGGGAGCTGTTTTTT. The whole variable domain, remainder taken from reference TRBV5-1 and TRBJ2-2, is KAGVTQTPRYLIKTRGQQVTLSCSPISGHRSVSWYQQTPGQGLQFLFEYFSETQRNKGNFPGRFSGRQFSNSRSEMNVSTLELGDSALYLCASSPDVNTGELFFGEGSRLTVL.

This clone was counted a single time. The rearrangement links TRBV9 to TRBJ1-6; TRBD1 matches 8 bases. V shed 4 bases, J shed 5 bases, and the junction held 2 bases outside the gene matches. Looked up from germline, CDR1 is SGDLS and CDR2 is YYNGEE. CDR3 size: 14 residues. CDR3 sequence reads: CASSPTGDNSPLHF. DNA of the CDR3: TGTGCCAGCAGCCCGACAGGGGATAATTCACCCCTCCACTTT.

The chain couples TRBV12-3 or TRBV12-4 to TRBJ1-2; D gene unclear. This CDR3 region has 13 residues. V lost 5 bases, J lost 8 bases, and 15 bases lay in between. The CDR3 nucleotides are TGTGCCAGCAGTCGGGTCAATACGGGAGGCTACACCTTC. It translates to CASSRVNTGGYTF.

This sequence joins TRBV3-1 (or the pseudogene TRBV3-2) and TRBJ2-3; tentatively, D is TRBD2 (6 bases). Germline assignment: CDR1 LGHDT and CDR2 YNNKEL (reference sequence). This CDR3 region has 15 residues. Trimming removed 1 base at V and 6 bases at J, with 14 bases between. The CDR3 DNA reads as TGTGCCAGCAGCCAAGCCGGGCGGGAAGGGGATACGCAGTATTTT. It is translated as CASSQAGREGDTQYF.

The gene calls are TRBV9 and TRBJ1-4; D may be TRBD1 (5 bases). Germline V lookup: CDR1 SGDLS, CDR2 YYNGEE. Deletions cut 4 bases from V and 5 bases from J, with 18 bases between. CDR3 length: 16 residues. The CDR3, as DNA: TGTGCCAGCAGCAAATCGGCCGGGACTGCCAATGAAAAACTGTTTTTT. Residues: CASSKSAGTANEKLFF.

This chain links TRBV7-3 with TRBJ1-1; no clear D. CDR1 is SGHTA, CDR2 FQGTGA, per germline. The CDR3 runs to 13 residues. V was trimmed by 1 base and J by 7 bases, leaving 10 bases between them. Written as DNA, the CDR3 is TGTGCCAGCAGCTTAATGGGCCAGGATGAAGCTTTCTTT. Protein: CASSLMGQDEAFF.

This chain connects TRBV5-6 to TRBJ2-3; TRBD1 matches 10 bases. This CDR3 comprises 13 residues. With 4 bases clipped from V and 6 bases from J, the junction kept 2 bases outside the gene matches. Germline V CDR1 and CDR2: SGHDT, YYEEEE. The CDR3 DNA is TGTGCCAGCAGCCTGACAGGGGGCGATACGCAGTATTTT. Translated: CASSLTGGDTQYF.

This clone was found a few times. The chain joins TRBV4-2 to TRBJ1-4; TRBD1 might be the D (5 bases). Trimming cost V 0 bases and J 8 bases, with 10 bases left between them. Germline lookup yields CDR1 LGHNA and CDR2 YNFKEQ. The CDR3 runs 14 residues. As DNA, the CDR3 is TGTGCCAGCAGCCAAGACAGGGCAGCCGAAAAACTGTTTTTT. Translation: CASSQDRAAEKLFF.

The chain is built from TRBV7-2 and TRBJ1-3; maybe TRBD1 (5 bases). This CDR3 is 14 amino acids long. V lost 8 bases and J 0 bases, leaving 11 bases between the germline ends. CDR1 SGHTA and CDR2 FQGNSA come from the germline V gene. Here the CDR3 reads CASADSSSGNTIYF. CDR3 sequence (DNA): TGTGCCAGCGCAGACAGCAGCTCTGGAAACACCATATATTTT.

The CDR3 spells CASNTVASGGLRGQYF. The CDR3 coding sequence is TGTGCCAGCAACACTGTGGCTAGCGGGGGGCTCAGGGGGCAGTATTTT. This chain links TRBV5-5 with TRBJ2-3, with 11 positions matching TRBD2. V lost 6 bases, J lost 11 bases, and 17 bases stayed unmatched. This CDR3 is 16 amino acids long. CDR1 SGHKS and CDR2 YYEKEE come from the germline V gene (reference sequence).

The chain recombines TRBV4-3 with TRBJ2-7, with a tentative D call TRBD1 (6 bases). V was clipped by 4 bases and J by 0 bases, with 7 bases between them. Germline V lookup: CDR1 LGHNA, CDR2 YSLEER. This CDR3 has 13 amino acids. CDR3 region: CASSRQVSYEQYF. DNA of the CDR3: TGCGCCAGCAGCCGACAGGTCTCCTACGAGCAGTACTTC.

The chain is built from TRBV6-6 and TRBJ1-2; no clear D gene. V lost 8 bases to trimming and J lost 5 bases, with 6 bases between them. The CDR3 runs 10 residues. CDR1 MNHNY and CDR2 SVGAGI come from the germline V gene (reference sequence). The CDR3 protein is CASLQYGYTF. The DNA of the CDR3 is TGTGCCAGCCTGCAGTATGGCTACACCTTC.

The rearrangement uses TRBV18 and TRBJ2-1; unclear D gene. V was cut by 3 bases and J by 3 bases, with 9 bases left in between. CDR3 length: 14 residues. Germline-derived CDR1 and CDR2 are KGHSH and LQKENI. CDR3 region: CASSPYRDYNEQFF. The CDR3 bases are TGTGCCAGCTCACCGTACAGAGACTACAATGAGCAGTTCTTC.

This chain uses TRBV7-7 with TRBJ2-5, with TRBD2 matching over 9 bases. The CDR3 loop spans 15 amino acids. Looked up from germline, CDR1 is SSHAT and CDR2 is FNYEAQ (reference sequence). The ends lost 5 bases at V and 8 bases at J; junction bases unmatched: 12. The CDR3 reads CASSTSGSTTGTQYF. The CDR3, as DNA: TGTGCCAGCAGCACTAGCGGGTCCACTACGGGAACCCAGTACTTC.

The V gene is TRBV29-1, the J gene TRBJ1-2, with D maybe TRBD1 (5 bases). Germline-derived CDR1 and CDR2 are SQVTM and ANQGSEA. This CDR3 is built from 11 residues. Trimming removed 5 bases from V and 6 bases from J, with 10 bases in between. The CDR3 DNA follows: TGCAGCGTTCTGGGGCCTCATGGCTACACCTTC. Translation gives CSVLGPHGYTF.

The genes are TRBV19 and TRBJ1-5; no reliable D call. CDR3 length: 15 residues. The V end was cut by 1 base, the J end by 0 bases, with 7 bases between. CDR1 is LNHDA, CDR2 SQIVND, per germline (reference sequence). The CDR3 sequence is CASSIAAVSNQPQHF. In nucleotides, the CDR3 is TGTGCCAGTAGTATAGCCGCGGTTAGCAATCAGCCCCAGCATTTT.

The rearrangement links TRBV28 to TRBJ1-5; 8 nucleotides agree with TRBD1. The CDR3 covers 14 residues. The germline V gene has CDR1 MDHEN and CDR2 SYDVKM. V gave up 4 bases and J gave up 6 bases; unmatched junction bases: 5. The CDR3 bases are TGTGCCAGCAGTTCTCAGGGGGCTTTTCAGCCCCAGCATTTT. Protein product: CASSSQGAFQPQHF.